This passage covers 16 T cell receptor beta chains from one sample sequenced in a study of control samples from healthy donors and cancer patients. Data came from immunoSEQ multiplex PCR; TCRdb stores just in-frame clones and leaves some out. The data show more than 110,000 clones, roughly 90% seen once. The sequenced sample consisted of blood. The receptors here all came from a man aged 25-45 years in good health.

This clone was detected only a few times. Other DNA sequences within the sample encode an identical CDR3. J is TRBJ1-2 and V is TRBV9; TRBD1 might be the D (5 bases). The CDR3 runs 13 residues. V lost 0 bases, J lost 4 bases, and 7 bases lay in between. The germline gives CDR1 SGDLS, CDR2 YYNGEE. This CDR3 is CASSVGQGYGYTF. The CDR3, as DNA: TGTGCCAGCAGCGTAGGTCAGGGCTATGGCTACACCTTC.

V usage is TRBV28 and J usage is TRBJ1-2; 10 bases agree with TRBD1. The CDR3 has 14 amino acids. V lost 4 bases and J lost 8; bases outside the gene matches: 7. The germline V gene encodes CDR1 MDHEN and CDR2 SYDVKM. In DNA form, the CDR3 reads TGTGCCAGCAGTTACGCCGGGACAGGGGACGGCTACACCTTC. It encodes CASSYAGTGDGYTF.

This sequence joins TRBV5-1 and TRBJ1-3; the D gene is possibly TRBD1 (5 bases). The CDR3 contains 15 residues. Trimming left V 4 bases short and J 0 bases short, with 11 bases between. The germline CDR1 and CDR2 sequences are SGHRS and YFSETQ. Here the CDR3 DNA reads TGCGCCAGCAGCCAGGGATCCTACTCTGGAAACACCATATATTTT. Amino acids: CASSQGSYSGNTIYF.

The chain is built from TRBV6-2 or TRBV6-3 and TRBJ2-4; 7 positions agree with TRBD1. Germline CDR1 is MNHEY and CDR2 is SVGEGT. This CDR3 comprises 16 residues. V lost 6 bases, J lost 9 bases, and 17 bases stayed unmatched. DNA of the CDR3: TGTGCCAGCAGCCGCGAAGGACAGGCACCCCCGGTCATTCAGTACTTC. Protein product: CASSREGQAPPVIQYF.

The chain carries TRBV6-6 and TRBJ1-1, with a weak D call TRBD1 (5 bases). The CDR3 is made up of 11 amino acids. The V gene lost 2 bases and the J gene lost 11 bases, with 9 bases spanning the gap. Germline CDR1 is MNHNY and CDR2 is SVGAGI (reference sequence). The CDR3 protein is CASSYGGVAFF. The CDR3 coding sequence is TGTGCCAGCAGTTACGGGGGGGTTGCTTTCTTT.

This chain links TRBV20-1 with TRBJ2-1; D call uncertain. There are 11 residues in the CDR3. Per germline, CDR1 DFQATT and CDR2 SNEGSKA (reference sequence). Deletions cut 3 bases from V and 5 bases from J, with 5 bases between. CDR3 amino acids: CSASGDNEQFF. The CDR3 DNA reads as TGCAGTGCTAGTGGTGACAATGAGCAGTTCTTC.

The chain joins TRBV12-3 or TRBV12-4 to TRBJ1-2; no firm D call. The CDR3 covers 12 residues. V was clipped by 8 bases and J by 3 bases, with 10 bases between them. CDR3: CASRELDYGYTF. The CDR3 DNA sequence: TGTGCCAGCCGAGAACTTGACTATGGCTACACCTTC.

The V call is TRBV4-1, the J call TRBJ2-1, with 13 bases matching TRBD2. The CDR3 contains 16 residues. Germline CDR1 and CDR2: MGHRA and YSYEKL. V lost 1 base, J lost 6 bases, and 3 bases stayed unmatched. The CDR3 coding sequence is TGCGCCAGCAGCCAAGCCGGGACTAGCGGGATCAATGAGCAGTTCTTC. Amino acids: CASSQAGTSGINEQFF.

CDR3 sequence: CASSASGAGAYF. CDR3 in DNA: TGTGCCAGCAGTGCCTCCGGGGCAGGGGCGTATTTT. V is TRBV25-1 and J is TRBJ2-3; possibly TRBD1 for D (6 bases). The CDR3 sequence is 12 residues long. Germline loops: CDR1 MGHDK, CDR2 SYGVNS. Trimming stripped 4 bases from V and 14 bases from J, with 16 bases between.

In this sample, this clone turned up once. This rearrangement joins TRBV5-1 to TRBJ2-3; 9 nucleotides align to TRBD1. With V trimmed by 0 bases and J by 4 bases, 6 bases remained unmatched. The germline V gene encodes CDR1 SGHRS and CDR2 YFSETQ. The CDR3 sequence is 16 residues long. The CDR3 region has the DNA TGCGCCAGCAGCTTGGGGGACAGGGCTTTTGCAGATACGCAGTATTTT. Residues: CASSLGDRAFADTQYF.

The chain employs TRBV2 and TRBJ1-2; 8 positions agree with TRBD1. The CDR3 is 14 amino acids. Trimming at V came to 7 bases and at J to 3 bases, leaving 7 bases not matched to a gene. Germline V lookup: CDR1 SNHLY, CDR2 FYNNEI. CDR3 sequence reads: CASIQGASYYGYTF. CDR3 nucleotides: TGTGCCAGCATCCAGGGGGCGTCTTACTATGGCTACACCTTC.

The rearrangement uses TRBV18 and TRBJ2-7; D gene unclear. Looked up from germline, CDR1 is KGHSH and CDR2 is LQKENI. The CDR3 runs to 13 residues. V lost 5 bases and J 7 bases, leaving 15 bases between the germline ends. In DNA, the CDR3 is TGTGCCAGCTCAAGTACCAGAGAAGGAGAGCAGTACTTC. Translation gives CASSSTREGEQYF.

This chain joins TRBV5-4 and TRBJ2-2, with D perhaps TRBD1 or TRBD2 (5 bases each). Germline V gene lookup returns CDR1 SGHNT and CDR2 YYREEE (reference sequence). The CDR3 is 15 residues long. The V gene lost 3 bases and the J gene lost 4 bases, with 13 bases spanning the gap. In DNA form, the CDR3 reads TGTGCCAGCAGCTATAAAACCGGGACCACCGGGGAGCTGTTTTTT. This codes for CASSYKTGTTGELFF.

The gene calls are TRBV30 and TRBJ1-1, with TRBD1 as a possible D gene (6 bases). Trimming removed 4 bases at V and 0 bases at J, with 9 bases between. This CDR3 is built from 13 residues. Germline CDR1 GTSNPN, CDR2 SVGIG (reference sequence). The CDR3, as DNA: TGTGCCTGGACAGGACAGCTGAACACTGAAGCTTTCTTT. Encoded protein: CAWTGQLNTEAFF.

The chain links TRBV5-6 to TRBJ2-7; D is perhaps TRBD2 (6 bases). Germline V gives CDR1 SGHDT, CDR2 YYEEEE. There are 14 residues in the CDR3. V was trimmed by 5 bases and J by 2 bases, leaving 14 bases between them. The CDR3 here is CASREGGRAYEQYF. The CDR3 region has the DNA TGTGCCAGCAGGGAGGGAGGAAGGGCCTACGAGCAGTACTTC.

The chain has TRBV2 and TRBJ2-2; 14 positions agree with TRBD2. With 6 bases clipped from V and 0 bases from J, the junction kept 0 bases outside the gene matches. CDR1 and CDR2 from the germline V gene are SNHLY and FYNNEI. This CDR3 has 16 amino acids. CDR3 sequence reads: CASRGLAGANTGELFF. The CDR3, as DNA: TGTGCCAGCAGGGGACTAGCGGGGGCGAACACCGGGGAGCTGTTTTTT.